Listed here are 5 T cell receptor beta chains from one sample, sequenced in a study of neurological immune-mediated disorders. Time point given: longitudinal time-point 2. One entry per CDR3 protein results from TCRdb running MiXCR on the 5' RACE reads. Of some 100,000 distinct CDR3 sequences listed, 13% are singletons. Sample: PBMCs. The source of these receptors is a female donor with HTLV-1-associated myelopathy (HAM/TSP).

This clonotype showed up many times. The rearrangement links TRBV29-1 to TRBJ2-1; D may be TRBD1 (6 bases). The germline CDR1 and CDR2 sequences are SQVTM and ANQGSEA. Deletions cut 3 bases from V and 0 bases from J, with 18 bases between. The CDR3 is 17 amino acids. The CDR3 here is CSVERNRVFVSYNEQFF. CDR3 nucleotides: TGCAGCGTTGAGCGTAACAGGGTTTTTGTCTCCTACAATGAGCAGTTCTTC.

In its sample, this clonotype was seen many times. This chain joins TRBV20-1 and TRBJ1-1; a weak D match, TRBD1 (6 bases). The CDR3 is 16 amino acids. Germline lookup yields CDR1 DFQATT and CDR2 SNEGSKA (reference sequence). The V end was cut by 5 bases, the J end by 1 base, with 20 bases between. The CDR3 is CSAPTGRRGANTEAFF. The CDR3 coding sequence is TGCAGTGCTCCGACGGGGAGGAGGGGGGCGAACACTGAAGCTTTCTTT.

Note on this clonotype: A much larger clonotype is one base distant, so this may be a read error. The chain recombines TRBV12-3 or TRBV12-4 with TRBJ1-3; TRBD1 aligns across 7 bases. The CDR3 loop spans 13 amino acids. The V and J ends lost 8 bases and 4 bases, in that order; junction bases with no gene match: 5. This CDR3 reads CASGSTGGNTIYF. CDR3 bases: TGTGCCAGCGGGTCGACAGGGGGAAACACCATATATTTT.

In regard to this clonotype: A single base separates this from a much larger clone, so it may be a read error. DNA of the CDR3: TGCGCCAGCAGCTTACTAGCGTGGGTTAGGGATACGCAGTATTTT. Amino acid sequence: CASSLLAWVRDTQYF. The rearrangement joins TRBV5-1 to TRBJ2-3, with 7 nucleotides matching TRBD2. This CDR3 is 15 amino acids long. Germline loops: CDR1 SGHRS, CDR2 YFSETQ. V dropped 2 bases and J dropped 6; count of bases not matched to a gene: 9.

This clonotype occurred many times. This chain uses TRBV7-8 with TRBJ2-5; D not resolved. The CDR3 has 14 residues. Germline values: CDR1 SGHVS, CDR2 FQNEAQ. The V end was cut by 1 base, the J end by 0 bases, with 6 bases between. The CDR3 here is CASSLGGDQETQYF. Written as DNA, the CDR3 is TGTGCCAGCAGCTTAGGTGGGGACCAAGAGACCCAGTACTTC.